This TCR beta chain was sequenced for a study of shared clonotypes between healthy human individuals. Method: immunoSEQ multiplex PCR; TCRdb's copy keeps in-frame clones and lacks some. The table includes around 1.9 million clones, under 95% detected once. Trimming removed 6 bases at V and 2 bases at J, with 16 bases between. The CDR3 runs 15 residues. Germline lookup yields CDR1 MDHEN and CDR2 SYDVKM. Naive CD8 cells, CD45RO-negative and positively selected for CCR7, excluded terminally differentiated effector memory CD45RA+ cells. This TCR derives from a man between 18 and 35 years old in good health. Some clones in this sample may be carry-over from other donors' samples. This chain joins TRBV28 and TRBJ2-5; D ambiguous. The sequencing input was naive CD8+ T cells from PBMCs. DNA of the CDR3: TGTGCCAGCAGCCACCTCAGAGCCATACAAGAGACCCAGTACTTC. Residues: CASSHLRAIQETQYF. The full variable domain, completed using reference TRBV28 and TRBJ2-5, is DVKVTQSSRYLVKRTGEKVFLECVQDMDHENMFWYRQDPGLGLRLIYFSYDVKMKEKGDIPEGYSVSREKKERFSLILESASTNQTSMYLCASSHLRAIQETQYFGPGTRLLVL.